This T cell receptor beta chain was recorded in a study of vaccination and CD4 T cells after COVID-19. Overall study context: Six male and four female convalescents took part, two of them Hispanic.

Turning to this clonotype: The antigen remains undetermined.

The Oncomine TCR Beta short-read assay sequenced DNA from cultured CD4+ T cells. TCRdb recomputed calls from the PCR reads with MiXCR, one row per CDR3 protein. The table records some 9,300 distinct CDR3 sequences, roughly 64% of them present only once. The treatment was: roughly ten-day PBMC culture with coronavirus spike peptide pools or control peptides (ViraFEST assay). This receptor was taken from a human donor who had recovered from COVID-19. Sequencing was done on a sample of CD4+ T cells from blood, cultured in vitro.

The CDR3 nucleotides read TGTGCCAGCAGCTTATTCGGGACCGGGGAGCTGTTTTTT. Translation gives CASSLFGTGELFF. The rearrangement joins TRBV7-3 to TRBJ2-2; D is ambiguous. The CDR3 runs to 13 residues. Deletions cut 2 bases from V and 5 bases from J, with 6 bases between. Germline V lookup: CDR1 SGHTA, CDR2 FQGTGA.